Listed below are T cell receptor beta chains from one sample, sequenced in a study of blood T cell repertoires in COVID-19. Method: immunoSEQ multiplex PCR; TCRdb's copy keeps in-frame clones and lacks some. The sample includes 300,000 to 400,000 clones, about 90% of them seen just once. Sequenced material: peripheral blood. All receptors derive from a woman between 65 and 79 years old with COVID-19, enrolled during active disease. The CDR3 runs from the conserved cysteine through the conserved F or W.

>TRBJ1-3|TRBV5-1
CASSLRTGSISGNTIYF
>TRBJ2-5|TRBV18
CASSSGLKETQYF
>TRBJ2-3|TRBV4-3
CASSHSLTDTQYF
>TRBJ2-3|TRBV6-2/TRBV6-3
CASSYFGQGAEDTQYF
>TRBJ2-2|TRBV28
CASSNRATGELFF
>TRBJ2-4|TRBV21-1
CASSKTFIAKNIQYF
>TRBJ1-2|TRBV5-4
CASSLAETGYGYTF
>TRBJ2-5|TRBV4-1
CASSQTGTIRETQYF
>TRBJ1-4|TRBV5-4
CASSPGDGLNEKLFF
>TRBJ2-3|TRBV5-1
CASSLDPGGRTDTQYF
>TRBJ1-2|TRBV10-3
CAISSGSSGSGYTF
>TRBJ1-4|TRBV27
CASTRSDSEGKLFF
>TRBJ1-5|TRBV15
CATSRASGRHPQAQHF
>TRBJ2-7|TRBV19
CASSIGDRVSYEQYF
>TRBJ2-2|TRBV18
CASSPRTGNTGELFF
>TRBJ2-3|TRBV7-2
CASSWPRTSTDTQYF
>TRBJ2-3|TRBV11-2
CASSPRPSGGAITDTQYF